The 10 T cell receptor beta chains reported below all come from one sample, sequenced in a study of blood T cell repertoires in COVID-19. The method was immunoSEQ multiplex PCR; TCRdb's version includes in-frame clones alone and lacks a portion of them. The sample carries fewer than 250,000 clones, 84% recorded once. The sequenced material came from PBMCs or T cells enriched from blood (not recorded which). These receptors all come from a woman aged 30 to 39 who had been exposed to COVID-19.

The rearrangement links TRBV5-5 to TRBJ2-2, with TRBD1 matching 10 bases. Germline assignment: CDR1 SGHKS and CDR2 YYEKEE (reference sequence). V trimming: 0 bases; J trimming: 6 bases; junction bases outside the gene matches: 14. CDR3 length equals 19 residues. CDR3 coding DNA: TGTGCCAGCAGCTTGGAGCCCGCAGGGACAGGGGTGAGGCCCGGGGAGCTGTTTTTT. Translation gives CASSLEPAGTGVRPGELFF. Full variable domain (missing parts from reference TRBV5-5 and TRBJ2-2): DAGVTQSPTHLIKTRGQQVTLRCSPISGHKSVSWYQQVLGQGPQFIFQYYEKEERGRGNFPDRFSARQFPNYSSELNVNALLLGDSALYLCASSLEPAGTGVRPGELFFGEGSRLTVL.

This clone has only a few counts. The chain joins TRBV18 to TRBJ1-2, with a weak D call TRBD1 (6 bases). V dropped 1 base and J dropped 0 bases, with 15 bases sitting between them. The CDR3 totals 17 residues. Per the germline V gene, CDR1 is KGHSH and CDR2 is LQKENI. CDR3 sequence reads: CASSPQAGAGANYGYTF. CDR3 DNA sequence: TGTGCCAGCTCACCACAGGCAGGGGCTGGAGCTAACTATGGCTACACCTTC.

In its sample, this clone was seen a few times. This chain joins TRBV9 and TRBJ1-2, with D maybe TRBD1 (5 bases). The germline V and J ends were trimmed by 0 bases and 8 bases, with 11 bases remaining between them. CDR1 SGDLS and CDR2 YYNGEE come from the germline V gene. The CDR3 has 13 residues. The CDR3 DNA reads TGTGCCAGCAGCGTAGGGTACAGGAAAGGCTACACCTTC. Residues: CASSVGYRKGYTF.

This CDR3 is CASSFSTTGERGNTIYF. CDR3 coding DNA: TGCGCCAGCAGCTTTTCGACGACAGGGGAGAGGGGAAACACCATATATTTT. The rearrangement uses TRBV5-1 and TRBJ1-3, with 8 bases that match TRBD1. Germline V gene data show CDR1 as SGHRS and CDR2 as YFSETQ. The length of the CDR3 is 17 residues. J was trimmed by 4 bases and V by 2 bases; bases with no gene match: 11.

The chain joins TRBV19 to TRBJ1-4; 9 bases line up with TRBD1. Trimming at V came to 4 bases and at J to 3 bases, leaving 12 bases not matched to a gene. The CDR3 covers 18 residues. Looked up from germline, CDR1 is LNHDA and CDR2 is SQIVND (reference sequence). CDR3 nucleotides: TGTGCCAGTAGTAAATCGAGGGGACAGGGAATAGCTAATGAAAAACTGTTTTTT. Translated, it gives CASSKSRGQGIANEKLFF.

The genes are TRBV5-6 and TRBJ2-5, with D perhaps TRBD1 (6 bases). The CDR3 contains 16 residues. Germline assignment: CDR1 SGHDT and CDR2 YYEEEE. V shed 2 bases and J shed 8 bases, with 22 bases lying between them. The CDR3 bases are TGTGCCAGCAGCTTCAAACACAACCAGGGGAGTGGAACCCAGTACTTC. Amino acids: CASSFKHNQGSGTQYF.

This clone was counted a single time. CDR3 nucleotide sequence: TGTGCCATCAGTGAGTCGACCGGGACAACGAACACTGAAGCTTTCTTT. It encodes CAISESTGTTNTEAFF. The chain employs TRBV10-3 and TRBJ1-1, with a possible D match to TRBD1 (6 bases). CDR3 length: 16 amino acids. V was shortened by 0 bases and J by 1 base, with 12 bases between the two germline ends. Germline V gene sequence: CDR1 ENHRY, CDR2 SYGVKD.

This sequence joins TRBV4-3 and TRBJ1-2, with 12 bases lining up with TRBD1. Germline trimming cut 2 bases from V and 8 bases from J; bases unmatched to any gene: 12. The CDR3 has 17 amino acids. Germline lookup yields CDR1 LGHNA and CDR2 YSLEER. The CDR3 DNA sequence: TGCGCCAGCAGCCAACGCCAGGGACAGGGGGCGAAGAGAGGCTACACCTTC. Translation gives CASSQRQGQGAKRGYTF.

V is TRBV6-4 and J is TRBJ1-2; 7 bases map to TRBD1. V lost 3 bases to trimming and J lost 4 bases; unmatched junction nucleotides: 8. Germline assignment: CDR1 MRHNA and CDR2 SNTAGT. The CDR3 has 15 residues. CDR3 loop: CASSETGTGLYGYTF. The CDR3 region has the DNA TGTGCCAGCAGTGAGACAGGGACGGGCCTCTATGGCTACACCTTC.

The chain employs TRBV29-1 and TRBJ2-5; D is perhaps TRBD1 (5 bases). V was cut by 4 bases and J by 2 bases, with 17 bases left in between. There are 15 residues in the CDR3. Germline lookup yields CDR1 SQVTM and CDR2 ANQGSEA. CDR3 in amino acids: CSVVYFGALQETQYF. Written as DNA, the CDR3 is TGCAGCGTTGTATATTTTGGGGCCCTACAAGAGACCCAGTACTTC.